These 14 T cell receptor beta chains originate from one sample sequenced in a study of shared clonotypes between healthy human individuals. Repertoires were generated with immunoSEQ multiplex PCR, while TCRdb's copy carries only in-frame clones and drops some. The sample carries roughly 2,000,000 clones, 85% to 95% recorded once. Naive CD8 cells lacked CD45RO and underwent positive selection for CCR7, leaving out terminally differentiated effector memory CD45RA+ cells. Sample: naive CD8+ T cells from PBMCs. These receptors were collected from a man aged 18 to 30 in good health. Some clones in this sample may be carry-over from other donors' samples.

The V gene is TRBV9, the J gene TRBJ2-7; D unresolved. V was clipped by 4 bases and J by 6 bases, with 17 bases between them. The CDR3 contains 14 residues. Germline lookup yields CDR1 SGDLS and CDR2 YYNGEE. CDR3 sequence reads: CASSPADNRVEQYF. As DNA, the CDR3 is TGTGCCAGCAGCCCTGCGGATAATAGGGTCGAGCAGTACTTC.

This chain joins TRBV7-6 and TRBJ2-7, with a possible D match to TRBD1 (5 bases). V was pared by 5 bases and J by 2 bases, with 13 bases between. Germline CDR1 and CDR2: SGHVS and FNYEAQ. The CDR3 runs 14 residues. The CDR3 region is CASSRTKKAYEQYF. CDR3 DNA: TGTGCCAGCAGCAGGACAAAAAAAGCCTACGAGCAGTACTTC.

This clone was picked up one time. The chain couples TRBV7-9 to TRBJ2-6; D is undetermined. V lost 11 bases and J 2 bases, leaving 7 bases between the germline ends. This CDR3 has 12 residues. Germline CDR1 is SEHNR and CDR2 is FQNEAQ (reference sequence). As DNA, the CDR3 is TGTGCCCCGGGCCCTGGGGCCAACGTCCTGACTTTC. Protein sequence: CAPGPGANVLTF. Together with reference TRBV7-9 and TRBJ2-6, the CDR3 gives the full variable domain: DTGVSQNPRHKITKRGQNVTFRCDPISEHNRLYWYRQTLGQGPEFLTYFQNEAQLEKSRLLSDRFSAERPKGSFSTLEIQRTEQGDSAMYLCAPGPGANVLTFGAGSRLTVL.

The V gene is TRBV19, the J gene TRBJ2-2; TRBD1 matches 7 bases. Germline CDR1 reads LNHDA; CDR2 reads SQIVND (reference sequence). The V gene end was trimmed by 7 bases and the J gene end by 4 bases; junction bases not matched to a gene: 18. The CDR3 sequence is 18 residues long. The CDR3 coding sequence is TGTGCCAGTAACCCATTAGGGGGACAGTCGGGCGGCACCGGGGAGCTGTTTTTT. Protein sequence: CASNPLGGQSGGTGELFF.

The J gene is TRBJ2-1, the V gene TRBV5-1; TRBD2 aligns across 10 bases. Trimming at V came to 5 bases and at J to 2 bases, leaving 7 bases not matched to a gene. The CDR3 contains 16 residues. The germline CDR1 and CDR2 sequences are SGHRS and YFSETQ. In DNA, the CDR3 is TGCGCCAGCAGTCGTCTAGCGGGAGATCCCTACAATGAGCAGTTCTTC. Protein product: CASSRLAGDPYNEQFF. Full variable domain (missing parts from reference TRBV5-1 and TRBJ2-1): KAGVTQTPRYLIKTRGQQVTLSCSPISGHRSVSWYQQTPGQGLQFLFEYFSETQRNKGNFPGRFSGRQFSNSRSEMNVSTLELGDSALYLCASSRLAGDPYNEQFFGPGTRLTVL.

J is TRBJ2-1 and V is TRBV4-2; D gene uncertain. The CDR3 has 16 residues. The V end lost 1 base, the J end lost 2 bases, and 12 bases lay between the germline ends. Germline assignment: CDR1 LGHNA and CDR2 YNFKEQ. As DNA, the CDR3 is TGTGCCAGCAGCCAAGTTACAGATCCTACCTACAATGAGCAGTTCTTC. Translated: CASSQVTDPTYNEQFF.

The V and J genes are TRBV9 and TRBJ1-2; D not certain. The CDR3 loop spans 14 amino acids. V shed 0 bases and J shed 6 bases, with 12 bases lying between them. Germline V gives CDR1 SGDLS, CDR2 YYNGEE. CDR3 amino acids: CASSVAQGLHGYTF. CDR3 nucleotide sequence: TGTGCCAGCAGCGTAGCTCAAGGGCTACATGGCTACACCTTC.

The chain links TRBV9 to TRBJ2-7, with TRBD2 matching 10 bases. V lost 0 bases and J lost 6; bases outside the gene matches: 6. Germline lookup yields CDR1 SGDLS and CDR2 YYNGEE. There are 15 residues in the CDR3. CDR3 protein: CASSVGLAGAREQYF. Here the CDR3 DNA reads TGTGCCAGCAGCGTAGGTCTAGCGGGAGCCCGCGAGCAGTACTTC.

This clone showed up just a few times. V is TRBV14 and J is TRBJ1-1; possibly TRBD1 for D (5 bases). CDR1 and CDR2 from the germline V gene are SGHDN and FVKESK. V was clipped by 7 bases and J by 8 bases, with 17 bases between them. CDR3 length: 13 amino acids. The CDR3 protein is CASTEFRGGEAFF. In nucleotides, the CDR3 is TGTGCCAGCACTGAATTCCGGGGCGGAGAAGCTTTCTTT. The full variable domain, rest sourced from reference TRBV14 and TRBJ1-1, is EAGVTQFPSHSVIEKGQTVTLRCDPISGHDNLYWYRRVMGKEIKFLLHFVKESKQDESGMPNNRFLAERTGGTYSTLKVQPAELEDSGVYFCASTEFRGGEAFFGQGTRLTVV.

This rearrangement joins TRBV9 to TRBJ2-3; TRBD2 agrees at 13 bases. This CDR3 comprises 19 residues. Germline V CDR1 and CDR2: SGDLS, YYNGEE. J lost 5 bases, V lost 3 bases, and 15 bases had no gene match. CDR3 sequence reads: CASSGGKVLAGGPGDTQYF. CDR3 nucleotide sequence: TGTGCCAGCAGCGGAGGGAAGGTACTAGCGGGAGGGCCCGGAGATACGCAGTATTTT.

This chain joins TRBV4-3 and TRBJ2-3; 8 nucleotides align to TRBD1. This CDR3 has 17 amino acids. Germline-derived CDR1 and CDR2 are LGHNA and YSLEER. V lost 1 base to trimming and J lost 4 bases; unmatched junction nucleotides: 10. The CDR3 bases are TGCGCCAGCAGCCAAGCGTCGACAGGGGAGTTTGCAGATACGCAGTATTTT. It encodes CASSQASTGEFADTQYF.

In DNA, the CDR3 is TGTGCGATCGGCGGGACGGAGAACACTGAAGCTTTCTTT. This codes for CAIGGTENTEAFF. This rearrangement joins TRBV10-3 to TRBJ1-1, with a tentative D call TRBD1 (5 bases). The CDR3 length is 13 residues. Germline-derived CDR1 and CDR2 are ENHRY and SYGVKD.

This clone is a singleton in its sample. The rearrangement joins TRBV4-1 to TRBJ2-7; D unclear. The ends were cut back, 1 base at V and 4 bases at J, with 11 bases in the middle. The CDR3 has 14 amino acids. Germline V gene sequence: CDR1 MGHRA, CDR2 YSYEKL. CDR3: CASSQAPWGYEQYF. CDR3 coding DNA: TGCGCCAGCAGCCAAGCACCATGGGGTTACGAGCAGTACTTC.

This rearrangement joins TRBV5-1 to TRBJ2-1; D ambiguous. Germline assignment: CDR1 SGHRS and CDR2 YFSETQ. The ends were cut back, 6 bases at V and 2 bases at J, with 12 bases in the middle. The CDR3 has 14 residues. This CDR3 reads CASKDAVTYNEQFF. For the CDR3, the DNA is TGCGCCAGCAAGGACGCGGTTACCTACAATGAGCAGTTCTTC. The full variable domain, completed using reference TRBV5-1 and TRBJ2-1, is KAGVTQTPRYLIKTRGQQVTLSCSPISGHRSVSWYQQTPGQGLQFLFEYFSETQRNKGNFPGRFSGRQFSNSRSEMNVSTLELGDSALYLCASKDAVTYNEQFFGPGTRLTVL.